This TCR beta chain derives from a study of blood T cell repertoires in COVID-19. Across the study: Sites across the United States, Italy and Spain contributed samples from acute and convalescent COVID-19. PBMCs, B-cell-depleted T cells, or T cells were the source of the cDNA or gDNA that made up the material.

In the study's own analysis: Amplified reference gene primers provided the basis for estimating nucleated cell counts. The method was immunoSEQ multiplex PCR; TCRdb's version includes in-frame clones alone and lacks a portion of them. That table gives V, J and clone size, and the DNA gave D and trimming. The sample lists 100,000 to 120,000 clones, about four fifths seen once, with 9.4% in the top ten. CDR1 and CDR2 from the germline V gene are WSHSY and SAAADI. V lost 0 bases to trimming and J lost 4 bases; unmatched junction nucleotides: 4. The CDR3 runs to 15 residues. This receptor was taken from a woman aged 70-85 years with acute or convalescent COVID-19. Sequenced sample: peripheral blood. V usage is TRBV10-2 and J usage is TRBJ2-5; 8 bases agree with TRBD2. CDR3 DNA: TGCGCCAGCAGTGAGTCAAGGGCGGGGGGAGAGACCCAGTACTTC. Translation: CASSESRAGGETQYF.